This T cell receptor beta chain was observed in a study of shared T cell receptors in the human thymus. V was pared by 7 bases and J by 3 bases, with 12 bases between. Germline V gene lookup returns CDR1 MNHEY and CDR2 SMNVEV (reference sequence). This CDR3 is built from 13 residues. This clone was observed a single time. Sequencing used immunoSEQ multiplex PCR; TCRdb keeps in-frame clones, though not all of them. Of some 720,000 clones in the sample, over 75% are singletons; the top ten hold about 0.01%. The sample also formed part of further work on human thymus T cells. In that study: Corrective surgery for congenital heart defects was being performed on the healthy Finnish infants who served as donors. The study used thymus tissue resected during corrective heart surgery. Gene usage for V and J segments appeared biased in thymic and blood repertoires. Related research reported highly overlapping thymic repertoires among unrelated individuals.

The sequencing sample was made of thymocytes. The chain uses TRBV27 and TRBJ1-2; the D is unclear. The TCR originated in a boy less than two years old with a congenital heart defect. The CDR3 DNA follows: TGTGCCAGCAAAAAGGGAGTCGACTATGGCTACACCTTC. This sequence encodes CASKKGVDYGYTF.